This T cell receptor beta chain was identified during a study of low-dose radiotherapy and immunotherapy resistance in tumors. Study-level information: It was 1 Gy per fraction every two weeks that Cohort 2 received, adding up to 13 Gy over 26 weeks.

This clonotype has a count of ten or more. Time point here: before trial treatment. Both TCRalpha and TCRbeta chains were reverse transcribed with V-gene-specific primers. PCR amplification of the TCRs was performed with Phusion for approximately 20 PCR cycles, and it relied on a constant-region primer together with a V-primer adapter. TCRdb redid the calling of the reads with MiXCR, one entry per CDR3 protein. The sample lists more than 45,000 distinct CDR3 sequences; approximately 25% were seen once. Trimming shortened V by 7 bases and J by 0 bases, and 9 bases separated the two germline ends. The CDR3 is 14 residues long. Germline lookup yields CDR1 SEHNR and CDR2 FQNEAQ (reference sequence).

The sequence was collected from a male donor with prostate cancer. This chain joins TRBV7-9 and TRBJ2-2; D ambiguous. Sequencing was performed on PBMCs, taken before treatment. In DNA form, the CDR3 reads TGTGCCAGCACCCAAGAAACGAACACCGGGGAGCTGTTTTTT. Amino acid sequence: CASTQETNTGELFF.